The 5 T cell receptor beta chains listed next were all sequenced from one sample in a study of cytomegalovirus exposure and HLA in healthy donors. Amplification used 60 Vbeta primers and 13 Jbeta primers. TCRdb's table, derived via immunoSEQ multiplex PCR, lists solely in-frame clones and lacks some. Of roughly 110,000 clones detected, roughly three quarters appear once; the ten largest clones hold under 3%. Sequencing was performed on PBMCs. All receptors derive from a woman aged 18-29 years in good health and CMV-seropositive.

This clone was found once. The chain joins TRBV15 to TRBJ2-1, with a tentative D call TRBD2 (5 bases). The germline gives CDR1 LNHNV, CDR2 YYDKDF (reference sequence). The CDR3 has 13 amino acids. The germline V and J ends were trimmed by 3 bases and 7 bases, with 10 bases remaining between them. The CDR3 sequence is CATSRGVGNEQFF. The CDR3 DNA reads TGTGCCACCAGCAGGGGAGTAGGTAATGAGCAGTTCTTC.

The V gene is TRBV5-1, the J gene TRBJ2-5; 13 bases match TRBD2. This CDR3 spans 16 amino acids. Germline CDR1 SGHRS, CDR2 YFSETQ. The junction had 4 bases not matched to a gene; V was cut back by 4 bases and J by 1 base. The CDR3, as DNA: TGCGCCAGCAGCCCAGGACTAGCGGGAGCCCAAGAGACCCAGTACTTC. Translating it yields CASSPGLAGAQETQYF. Combining the CDR3 with reference TRBV5-1 and TRBJ2-5 gives the whole variable domain KAGVTQTPRYLIKTRGQQVTLSCSPISGHRSVSWYQQTPGQGLQFLFEYFSETQRNKGNFPGRFSGRQFSNSRSEMNVSTLELGDSALYLCASSPGLAGAQETQYFGPGTRLLVL.

This clone was seen just once. DNA for the CDR3: TGCGCCAGCAGCTTTAACAGCCCCTACGAGCAGTACTTC. Encoded protein: CASSFNSPYEQYF. V gene TRBV5-1 combines with J gene TRBJ2-7; no clear D. CDR3 length equals 13 residues. The V end lost 2 bases, the J end lost 2 bases, and 8 bases lay between the germline ends. Looked up from germline, CDR1 is SGHRS and CDR2 is YFSETQ.

The V call is TRBV7-3, the J call TRBJ2-3, with TRBD2 matching 8 bases. The germline V gene has CDR1 SGHTA and CDR2 FQGTGA. This CDR3 contains 16 residues. V gave up 5 bases and J gave up 12 bases; unmatched junction bases: 19. The CDR3 DNA reads as TGTGCCAGCAGCCTCTCAGCGGGAGCGGGCTTATCTTCACAGTATTTT. Amino acid sequence: CASSLSAGAGLSSQYF.

This sequence joins TRBV7-8 and TRBJ1-5, with 10 bases matching TRBD1. The CDR3 covers 16 residues. The J segment lost 6 bases and the V segment lost 6 bases, leaving 11 bases of the junction unmatched. Per germline, CDR1 SGHVS and CDR2 FQNEAQ. The CDR3 sequence: CASRAGTGVSGQPQHF. As DNA, the CDR3 is TGTGCCAGCAGAGCCGGGACAGGGGTTTCCGGTCAGCCCCAGCATTTT.